This T cell receptor (beta chain) came from a study of glioma-infiltrating T cells after dendritic cell vaccination. The repertoire was sequenced with immunoSEQ multiplex PCR; TCRdb's copy has only in-frame clones and lacks some. This table holds roughly 100,000 clones, about 85% found once. The CDR3 runs 15 residues. The germline gives CDR1 SGDLS, CDR2 YYNGEE. The V end lost 3 bases, the J end lost 7 bases, and 16 bases lay between the germline ends. The gene calls are TRBV9 and TRBJ2-2; D is perhaps TRBD1 (6 bases). Sequences were derived from blood, sampled before dendritic cell vaccination. This clonotype was sampled from a human donor with glioblastoma. Here the CDR3 reads CASSAVQGLSGELFF. The CDR3, as DNA: TGTGCCAGCAGCGCGGTACAGGGATTAAGCGGGGAGCTGTTTTTT.